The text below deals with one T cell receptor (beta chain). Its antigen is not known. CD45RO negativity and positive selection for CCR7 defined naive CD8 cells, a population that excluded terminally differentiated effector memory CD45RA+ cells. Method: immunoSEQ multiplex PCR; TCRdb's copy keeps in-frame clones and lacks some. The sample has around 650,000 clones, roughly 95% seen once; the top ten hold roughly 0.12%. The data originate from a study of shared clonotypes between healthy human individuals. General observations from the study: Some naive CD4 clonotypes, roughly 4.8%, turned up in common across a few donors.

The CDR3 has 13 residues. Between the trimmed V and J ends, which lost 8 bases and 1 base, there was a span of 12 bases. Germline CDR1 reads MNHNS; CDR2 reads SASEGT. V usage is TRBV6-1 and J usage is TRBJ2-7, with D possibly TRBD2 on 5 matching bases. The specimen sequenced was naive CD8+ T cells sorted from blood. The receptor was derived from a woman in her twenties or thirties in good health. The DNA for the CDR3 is TGTGCCAGCGGCCTGGAGGAGTCCTACGAGCAGTACTTC. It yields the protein CASGLEESYEQYF.